The 7 T cell receptor beta chains presented below share a single source sample, sequenced in a study of T-cell reconstitution after alpha-beta-depleted transplantation in children. Unique molecular identifiers were built into the TCRbeta library. TCRdb processed the PCR reads anew with MiXCR; each CDR3 protein has one entry. The sample has a few hundred thousand distinct CDR3 sequences, about a fifth seen once. This material consisted of PBMCs from the stem cell graft donor, taken from the stem cell graft. The receptor set was obtained from a human donor who donated a stem cell graft to a child with acute myeloid leukemia.

This chain links TRBV29-1 with TRBJ2-1, with D unresolved. The CDR3 loop spans 15 amino acids. The V gene's germline CDR1 is SQVTM and CDR2 ANQGSEA. Trimming stripped 8 bases from V and 4 bases from J, with 21 bases between. DNA of the CDR3: TGCAGCTCCCAATATCGGTCCTCAAATTACAATGAGCAGTTCTTC. As protein: CSSQYRSSNYNEQFF.

This clonotype was observed many times. The chain joins TRBV7-8 to TRBJ2-7; no reliable D call. CDR3 length equals 13 residues. V dropped 8 bases and J dropped 4 bases, with 15 bases sitting between them. Looked up from germline, CDR1 is SGHVS and CDR2 is FQNEAQ. Written as DNA, the CDR3 is TGTGCCAGCTCCCCATGGCAGACATACGAGCAGTACTTC. Translated, it gives CASSPWQTYEQYF.

This clonotype was detected many times. The J gene is TRBJ2-7, the V gene TRBV29-1; D is perhaps TRBD2 (5 bases). The V and J ends lost 6 bases and 3 bases respectively, with 15 bases between them. The CDR3 length is 13 residues. The germline V gene encodes CDR1 SQVTM and CDR2 ANQGSEA. Written as DNA, the CDR3 is TGCAGCGTGGGGAGTGCCAATTTCTACGAGCAGTACTTC. This encodes CSVGSANFYEQYF.

In its sample, this clonotype was seen a few times. The chain couples TRBV27 to TRBJ1-5; no clear D gene. The CDR3 is 13 amino acids. V was trimmed by 3 bases and J by 2 bases, leaving 5 bases between them. The V gene's germline CDR1 is MNHEY and CDR2 SMNVEV (reference sequence). The CDR3 DNA reads as TGTGCCAGCAGTTTTCACGGCAATCAGCCCCAGCATTTT. It is translated as CASSFHGNQPQHF.

This clonotype has at least ten counts. The chain's CDR3 is CSAPPHNRAEAFF. The DNA for the CDR3 is TGCAGTGCTCCCCCTCATAACAGGGCGGAAGCTTTCTTT. The chain combines TRBV20-1 with TRBJ1-1; D may be TRBD1 (6 bases). Germline assignment: CDR1 DFQATT and CDR2 SNEGSKA (reference sequence). There are 13 residues in the CDR3. Deletions cut 5 bases from V and 8 bases from J, with 18 bases between.

The count of this clonotype is one. The chain has TRBV5-8 and TRBJ2-7; TRBD1 matches 10 bases. Germline CDR1 SGHTS, CDR2 YDEGEE. The CDR3 contains 13 residues. J was trimmed by 6 bases and V by 2 bases; bases with no gene match: 2. The CDR3 DNA follows: TGTGCCAGCAGCTTACGGGACAGGGGCGAGCAGTACTTC. As protein: CASSLRDRGEQYF.

This clonotype was counted between two and nine times. The chain has TRBV29-1 and TRBJ2-3, with TRBD1 matching 7 bases. CDR1 and CDR2 (germline): SQVTM, ANQGSEA. The CDR3 totals 16 residues. Losses at the gene ends were 4 bases for V and 4 bases for J; bases not matched to a gene: 14. CDR3 DNA: TGCAGCGTTGCCCCTATCGACAGGGAGAAAGCAGATACGCAGTATTTT. Its protein product is CSVAPIDREKADTQYF.